This record looks at one TCR beta chain sequence and its context. The source of the sample is a study of blood T cell repertoires in COVID-19. Study-wide context: Samples taken during acute and convalescent COVID-19 were collected in the United States, Italy and Spain. Sources were T cells, B-cell-depleted T cells, or PBMCs; the material itself was cDNA or gDNA.

In the original workflow: Amplification of reference gene primers was used by the study to estimate nucleated cell counts. Libraries were prepared by immunoSEQ multiplex PCR; TCRdb keeps only in-frame clonotypes and omits some of them. V, J and clone size derive from that table, while D and trimming were established from the DNA sequence. Here the sample spans around 200,000 clones, around 82% being singletons. Trimming pared 5 bases from V and 3 bases from J, leaving 25 bases between. Germline lookup yields CDR1 SEHNR and CDR2 FQNEAQ (reference sequence). This CDR3 is built from 18 residues. What was sequenced was peripheral blood. The clonotype was recovered from a woman in her forties or fifties with acute or convalescent COVID-19. The V call is TRBV7-9, the J call TRBJ1-1; possible D gene TRBD1, 5 bases. DNA for the CDR3: TGTGCCAGCAGCGGCCCCGGGACTCGCACGGGTGTCTACACTGAAGCTTTCTTT. Protein product: CASSGPGTRTGVYTEAFF.